This TCR gamma chain was obtained from a study of Vδ1+ human thymocytes. This CDR3 has 13 amino acids. Looked up from germline, CDR1 is VTNTFY and CDR2 is YDVSTARD (reference sequence). J was trimmed by 5 bases and V by 3 bases; bases with no gene match: 7. By share, this clone ranks as medium-sized. What it binds is not known. Study results and caveats: Bulk repertoire data may be misinterpreted because of unexpected Vdelta2 sequences. Thymic TRG and TRD repertoires appeared highly polyclonal, with Gaussian CDR3 length distributions. Despite high sort purity, about a fifth of thymic T cell receptor delta sequences were Vdelta2.

Sequences come from RNA converted to cDNA by reverse transcription. CDR3 amplicons came from multiplex PCR with pooled V-gene forward and constant-region reverse primers. TCRdb re-called the multiplex PCR reads using CATT. The sample includes approximately 25,000 gamma-chain clones, around 18% of them seen just once. This receptor was obtained from a boy less than two years old who had congenital heart surgery. This chain links TRGV3 with TRGJ1 or TRGJ2. Sequencing was carried out using Vdelta1+ gamma-delta thymocytes from the thymus. Subset of the sample: FACS-sorted CD3+ TCRalphabeta- TCRVdelta1+ TCRVdelta2- thymocytes. The CDR3 DNA reads as TGTGCCACCTGGGACGGGCTTCATTATAAGAAACTCTTT. The encoded protein is CATWDGLHYKKLF.